One T cell receptor beta chain is described in this entry. The sample comes from a study of blood T cell repertoires in COVID-19. About the study: The United States, Italy and Spain were the sources of the acute and convalescent COVID-19 samples.

Germline CDR1 KGHSH, CDR2 LQKENI. V shed 3 bases, J shed 5 bases, and the junction held 6 bases outside the gene matches. The CDR3 consists of 15 residues. The protocol was immunoSEQ multiplex PCR, while the TCRdb copy is restricted to in-frame clones and leaves out a portion. The sample includes roughly 100,000 clones, around 81% seen only once; the top ten take over 35%. The sequenced material came from peripheral blood. The source is a man at least 80 years old with acute or convalescent COVID-19. The chain couples TRBV18 to TRBJ2-3; 9 bases are shared with TRBD1. CDR3 region: CASSPNRGQGDTQYF. CDR3 bases: TGTGCCAGCTCACCTAACAGGGGGCAGGGAGATACGCAGTATTTT.